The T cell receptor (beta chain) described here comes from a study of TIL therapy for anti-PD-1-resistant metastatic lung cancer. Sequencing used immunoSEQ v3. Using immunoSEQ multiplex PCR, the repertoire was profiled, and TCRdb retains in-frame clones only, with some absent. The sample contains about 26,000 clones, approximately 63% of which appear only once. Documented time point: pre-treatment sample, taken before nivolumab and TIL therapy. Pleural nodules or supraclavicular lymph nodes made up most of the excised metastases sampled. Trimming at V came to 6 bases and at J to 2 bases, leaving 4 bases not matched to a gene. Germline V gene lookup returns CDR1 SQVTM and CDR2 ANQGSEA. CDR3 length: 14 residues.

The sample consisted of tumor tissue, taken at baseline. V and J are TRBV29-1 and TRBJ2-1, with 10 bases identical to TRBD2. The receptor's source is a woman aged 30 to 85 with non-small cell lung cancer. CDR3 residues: CSVLSGRAYNEQFF. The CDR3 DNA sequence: TGCAGCGTGTTAAGCGGGAGGGCCTACAATGAGCAGTTCTTC.